These 22 T cell receptor beta chains were sequenced from one sample in a study of cytomegalovirus exposure and HLA in healthy donors. Use of 60 Vbeta and 13 Jbeta primers characterized the PCR. Assay used: immunoSEQ multiplex PCR; TCRdb lists only in-frame clones, some missing. Altogether around 85,000 clones are present, more than 75% being singletons, with the ten largest covering 20% to 30%. Sequences were obtained from PBMCs. The receptors stem from a woman aged 50 to 60 in good health and CMV-seropositive.

The chain has TRBV11-2 and TRBJ2-7, with 7 bases fitting TRBD2. The germline gives CDR1 SGHAT, CDR2 FQNNGV. The CDR3 spans 14 residues. V lost 5 bases, J lost 7 bases, and 11 bases stayed unmatched. The CDR3 bases are TGTGCCAGCAGCCCCGGGAGCGGGACGGAAGAGCAGTACGTC. Protein: CASSPGSGTEEQYV.

Worth noting for this clone: A junction boundary mismatches the germline segment, possibly from a read error. The chain recombines TRBV7-9 with TRBJ1-3, with D possibly being TRBD1 (6 bases). The length of the CDR3 is 17 residues. Germline V gene lookup returns CDR1 SEHNR and CDR2 FQNEAQ (reference sequence). CDR3 region: CSSSVWRGAWTGNTIYF. CDR3 coding DNA: TGTTCCAGCAGCGTCTGGCGGGGGGCCTGGACCGGAAACACCATATATTTT.

This sequence joins TRBV4-1 and TRBJ1-4, with D tentatively TRBD1 (5 bases). V lost 4 bases, J lost 8 bases, and 14 bases lay in between. The CDR3 sequence is 14 residues long. From germline, CDR1 is MGHRA and CDR2 YSYEKL. The CDR3 DNA is TGCGCCAGCAGCCGCCCCCAGGGCCGCGAAAAACTGTTTTTT. It is translated as CASSRPQGREKLFF.

V usage is TRBV11-2 and J usage is TRBJ2-2; 11 nucleotides agree with TRBD1. Germline-derived CDR1 and CDR2 are SGHAT and FQNNGV. Germline trimming cut 3 bases from V and 6 bases from J; bases unmatched to any gene: 0. This CDR3 has 14 residues. The CDR3 here is CASSLGQGAGELFF. The DNA of the CDR3 is TGTGCCAGCAGCTTGGGACAGGGGGCCGGGGAGCTGTTTTTT.

The gene calls are TRBV18 and TRBJ1-6, with 7 bases fitting TRBD1. The V and J ends lost 4 bases and 7 bases, in that order; junction bases with no gene match: 10. Germline values: CDR1 KGHSH, CDR2 LQKENI. The CDR3 spans 16 residues. The CDR3 coding sequence is TGTGCCAGCTCACTTAGGACCATGACAGGGAATTCACCCCTCCACTTT. Translating it yields CASSLRTMTGNSPLHF.

This sequence joins TRBV4-1 and TRBJ1-2; TRBD1 agrees at 9 bases. The germline gives CDR1 MGHRA, CDR2 YSYEKL. The CDR3 runs 14 residues. The V and J ends lost 0 bases and 9 bases, in that order; junction bases with no gene match: 5. The CDR3 spells CASSQDLGQGRYTF. The CDR3 DNA reads TGCGCCAGCAGCCAAGATCTGGGACAGGGACGCTACACCTTC.

J is TRBJ2-3 and V is TRBV11-2, with a weak D call TRBD2 (6 bases). Looked up from germline, CDR1 is SGHAT and CDR2 is FQNNGV. There are 13 residues in the CDR3. The V gene lost 2 bases and the J gene lost 5 bases, with 8 bases spanning the gap. CDR3 region: CASSLSGQDTQYF. CDR3 coding DNA: TGTGCCAGCAGCTTAAGCGGGCAAGATACGCAGTATTTT.

The chain combines TRBV2 with TRBJ2-4; TRBD1 aligns across 7 bases. The germline V gene encodes CDR1 SNHLY and CDR2 FYNNEI. V lost 5 bases to trimming and J lost 0 bases; unmatched junction nucleotides: 7. CDR3 length: 16 residues. The CDR3 DNA reads as TGTGCCAGCAGTCGATGGACAGGACTAGCCAAAAACATTCAGTACTTC. Translating gives CASSRWTGLAKNIQYF.

For the CDR3, the DNA is TGTGCCAGCAGCTTAGGTGATAGGCAGTTCTTC. As protein: CASSLGDRQFF. The chain carries TRBV7-9 and TRBJ2-1; D not certain. Germline CDR1 and CDR2: SEHNR and FQNEAQ (reference sequence). Trimming removed 1 base at V and 12 bases at J, with 7 bases between. This CDR3 is built from 11 residues.

V usage is TRBV2 and J usage is TRBJ2-5, with D tentatively TRBD1 (6 bases). The germline V gene has CDR1 SNHLY and CDR2 FYNNEI. The CDR3 runs 13 residues. Trimming cost V 8 bases and J 2 bases, with 12 bases left between them. The CDR3 region is CASARGTQETQYF. In DNA form, the CDR3 reads TGTGCCAGCGCCCGAGGGACACAAGAGACCCAGTACTTC.

V usage is TRBV6-1 and J usage is TRBJ2-5, with D maybe TRBD2 (6 bases). Germline assignment: CDR1 MNHNS and CDR2 SASEGT. V was cut by 5 bases and J by 5 bases, with 12 bases left in between. This CDR3 has 13 residues. The CDR3 DNA is TGTGCCAGCAGTCCTACTAGCAGGGAGACCCAGTACTTC. Protein sequence: CASSPTSRETQYF.

The chain employs TRBV9 and TRBJ2-2; the D gene is possibly TRBD2 (6 bases). Trimming took 3 bases from V and 4 from J, leaving 16 bases between them. This CDR3 contains 16 residues. Germline CDR1 is SGDLS and CDR2 is YYNGEE. The CDR3 nucleotides read TGTGCCAGCAGCGGGCGCGGGGCGGATGGCACCGGGGAGCTGTTTTTT. It is translated as CASSGRGADGTGELFF.

This chain uses TRBV2 with TRBJ1-1, with 7 bases that match TRBD1. Germline loops: CDR1 SNHLY, CDR2 FYNNEI. Unmatched junction bases numbered 7, after V lost 1 base and J lost 5 bases. The CDR3 loop spans 15 amino acids. CDR3 in DNA: TGTGCCAGCAGTGAAGGTTTCAGGGGGAGGACTGAAGCTTTCTTT. Protein product: CASSEGFRGRTEAFF.

The V call is TRBV30, the J call TRBJ2-5; tentatively, D is TRBD1 (5 bases). The CDR3 has 10 amino acids. Germline CDR1 is GTSNPN and CDR2 is SVGIG (reference sequence). Trimming shortened V by 7 bases and J by 5 bases, and 8 bases separated the two germline ends. The CDR3 nucleotides read TGTGCCTTGGGGCGGGAGACCCAGTACTTC. This sequence encodes CALGRETQYF.

This chain joins TRBV5-6 and TRBJ2-7, with D tentatively TRBD1 (5 bases). Trimming took 4 bases from V and 6 from J, leaving 17 bases between them. There are 14 residues in the CDR3. CDR1 is SGHDT, CDR2 YYEEEE, per germline. The CDR3 DNA sequence: TGTGCCAGCAGCCCAAGGGGCAGGGTCCTCGAGCAGTACTTC. Translated: CASSPRGRVLEQYF.

This chain connects TRBV30 to TRBJ1-5; D is unclear. Germline CDR1 reads GTSNPN; CDR2 reads SVGIG (reference sequence). The CDR3 runs 13 residues. Trimming took off 1 base at V and 5 bases at J, with 9 bases between the two ends. CDR3 sequence (DNA): TGTGCCTGGAGTGGGCGGGGTCATCAGCCCCAGCATTTT. Translated, it gives CAWSGRGHQPQHF. Filled out from reference TRBV30 and TRBJ1-5, the complete variable domain reads SQTIHQWPATLVQPVGSPLSLECTVEGTSNPNLYWYRQAAGRGLQLLFYSVGIGQISSEVPQNLSASRPQDRQFILSSKKLLLSDSGFYLCAWSGRGHQPQHFGDGTRLSIL.

J is TRBJ2-3 and V is TRBV6-5; 11 bases line up with TRBD1. V trimming: 6 bases; J trimming: 10 bases; junction bases outside the gene matches: 12. In germline, CDR1 is MNHEY, CDR2 SVGAGI. This CDR3 spans 15 amino acids. In DNA form, the CDR3 reads TGTGCCAGCAGCTCCCCGGGACAGGGGGTGAGTGCGCAGTATTTT. It encodes CASSSPGQGVSAQYF.

This chain joins TRBV15 and TRBJ2-6, with 12 bases matching TRBD1. CDR1 is LNHNV, CDR2 YYDKDF, per germline (reference sequence). V dropped 8 bases and J dropped 2; count of bases not matched to a gene: 7. This CDR3 comprises 17 residues. Written as DNA, the CDR3 is TGTGCCACCGAACCGGGACAGGGGGCGGCTGGGGCCAACGTCCTGACTTTC. The encoded protein is CATEPGQGAAGANVLTF.

The V and J genes are TRBV4-1 and TRBJ1-6; D is ambiguous. Germline V gene data show CDR1 as MGHRA and CDR2 as YSYEKL. CDR3 size: 14 residues. Trimming pared 0 bases from V and 17 bases from J, leaving 17 bases between. For the CDR3, the DNA is TGCGCCAGCAGCCAAGAAGGAAGTAGGGAGGTTTTCCACTTT. It translates to CASSQEGSREVFHF.

In its sample, this clone was seen a few times. Other nucleotide sequences in the sample specify the same CDR3. The rearrangement links TRBV7-2 to TRBJ1-1; 7 bases map to TRBD1. Germline CDR1 and CDR2: SGHTA and FQGNSA. V shed 2 bases, J shed 1 base, and the junction held 1 base outside the gene matches. This CDR3 has 14 amino acids. Here the CDR3 reads CASSLWTGNTEAFF. DNA of the CDR3: TGTGCCAGCAGCTTATGGACAGGGAACACTGAAGCTTTCTTT.

The chain links TRBV4-1 to TRBJ2-1, with 9 bases matching TRBD2. This CDR3 is built from 14 residues. J gave up 10 bases and V 9 bases, and 13 bases lay outside the gene matches. Per germline, CDR1 MGHRA and CDR2 YSYEKL. CDR3 nucleotides: TGCGCCAGTACCCGACTGCGGGGGGGCCACGAGCAGTTCTTC. Its protein is CASTRLRGGHEQFF.

The chain employs TRBV9 and TRBJ1-1; D gene uncertain. Per germline, CDR1 SGDLS and CDR2 YYNGEE. V lost 0 bases to trimming and J lost 0 bases, with 9 bases between them. This CDR3 comprises 15 residues. Written as DNA, the CDR3 is TGTGCCAGCAGCGTAGGGGAGGGCATGAACACTGAAGCTTTCTTT. This gives the protein CASSVGEGMNTEAFF.